The source of this TCR beta chain is a study of a mutant IDH1 vaccine in newly diagnosed glioma (dated by TCRdb to the early 2020s). Describing the broader study: Vaccination started 4-6 weeks after radiotherapy alone, or was given together with temozolomide cycles in the groups whose treatment included chemotherapy. Of the 32 patients who were treated, about 60% were male and roughly 38% were female, and the mean age was about 40 years. Prior to enrollment, patients had been given standard therapy consisting of radiotherapy alone, temozolomide alone, or radiochemotherapy with temozolomide, with the combination given to most patients. The week-35 safety follow-up was designated visit V12, and the week-47 end of study was designated visit V13. Peripheral blood was drawn at six visits: V03 (baseline), V05, V07, V10, V12 and V13. Longitudinal TCRB deep sequencing was performed for roughly 25 treated patients wherever samples were available for exploratory analyses. Paper-wide results and their limitations: It was noted by the authors that analyses of patient blood samples could not be reproduced owing to sample limitations. Across multiple MHC alleles, vaccine-induced immune responses were seen in 90% to 95% of patients. Pseudoprogression appeared unrelated to alterations in the top peripheral T cell clonotypes detected by TCRB sequencing. PBMC samples for TCRB deep sequencing were selected based on availability.

Counted from cysteine to phenylalanine, this CDR3 has 12 amino acids. CDR3 DNA only is kept here, 36 bases in frame from base 1. Sequences SGHDT (CDR1) and YYEEEE (CDR2) are obtained from the germline V gene. Trimming removed 2 bases from V and 5 bases from J, leaving 6 bases between the germline ends. This sample's time point label indicates: week 47, end of study. Each vaccine dose was 300 ug of a 20-mer mutant IDH1 peptide in Montanide, given subcutaneously with topical imiquimod. Patients received eight vaccinations in weeks 1, 3, 5, 7, 11, 15, 19 and 23, corresponding to visits V03 through V10. The donors had newly diagnosed IDH1-mutant astrocytomas of WHO grade 3 or 4 that showed loss of nuclear ATRX. The samples were drawn from NOA16, a multicentre, single-arm, open-label phase I trial in Germany that tested a mutant IDH1 peptide vaccine in humans for the first time. Genomic DNA for TCRB sequencing was extracted from EDTA blood using the DNeasy Blood and Tissue Kit.

Library preparation employed the immunoSEQ multiplex PCR assay. The hsTCRB Kit was used according to the manufacturer's protocol to amplify rearranged TCR beta chain sequences. TCRB libraries were sequenced on an Illumina MiSeq. On the study's bioinformatics: The proprietary platform of the kit vendor was used for demultiplexing, trimming and gene mapping. Imported from immuneACCESS, the table was reduced by TCRdb to in-frame sequences with V and J called. These copies leave out some clones; in studies compared against another copy, an unresolved V gene accounts for under half, and the cause of the remainder is not known. The DNA was the basis for D and trimming; V, J and clone size are from that table. This sample has about 11,000 clones in its table, and 81% of those were observed once. Roughly 20% of the sample lies in the top ten. Turning to this clone: Its antigen specificity is not known. One base away there is no much larger clone; base qualities are not given.

Rearrangement joined TRBV5-6 to TRBJ2-3; the D gene identity is not certain. This TCR was sampled from a young man with glioma. Sequencing was performed on PBMCs, taken from a glioma patient whose treatment included an IDH1 peptide vaccine. The nucleotide sequence is TGTGCCAGCAGCTTTGCTCTAGATACGCAGTATTTT. This gives the protein CASSFALDTQYF.